Only a few counts were recorded for the clone carrying this T cell receptor (beta chain). Its specificity is unknown. The data were obtained in a study of beta chain features in type 1 diabetes. Study details: Patients and healthy donors were similar in age, gender and cell yields.

The authors took one heparinised blood draw, averaging approximately 120 mL, from each donor. Regarding the study as a whole: For Type 1 diabetes patients, all four CD4+ subsets carried TCRB CDR3s that were moderately but significantly shorter. Whatever favoring of shorter templates PCR might show would apply equally to patients and controls.

Germline-derived CDR1 and CDR2 are SGHVS and FQNEAQ. The V gene lost 1 base and the J gene lost 3 bases, with 12 bases spanning the gap. CDR3 length: 15 residues. Every isolated RNA sample was fully reverse transcribed, so sequencing captured expressed TCRB transcripts. There were approximately 3.5 million reads on average in the naive, central memory and regulatory T cell samples. Clones were sequenced by immunoSEQ multiplex PCR, and TCRdb holds only the in-frame ones, with some missing. The sample lists approximately 600,000 clones; 9.5% to 15% were seen once. The V gene is TRBV7-8, the J gene TRBJ2-5, with D possibly TRBD2 on 5 matching bases. This sequence originates from a man aged 25 to 45 with type 1 diabetes. Sequenced material: naive CD4+ T cells from blood. CDR3 sequence (DNA): TGTGCCAGCAGCTTAGGCGGGCTGCCCGAAGAGACCCAGTACTTC. It specifies CASSLGGLPEETQYF.